The subject of this entry is one T cell receptor beta chain. This table comes from immunoSEQ multiplex PCR, and its TCRdb copy is limited to in-frame clones, with some not included. The repertoire holds 15,000 to 20,000 clones, 65% to 85% seen once, with 40% to 50% in the top ten. These data come from a study of OX40 agonist ivuxolimab in advanced cancers. Looking at the study overall: Age averaged around 60 years (range roughly 23 to 90), and less than 85% were male.

In germline, CDR1 is SGHTA, CDR2 FQGTGA. CDR3 length: 15 residues. Trimming cost V 4 bases and J 6 bases; bases outside gene matches: 7. The sequencing here drew on CD4+ or CD8+ T cells sorted from blood, taken in a trial of the OX40 agonist ivuxolimab. This clonotype was sampled from an adult with an advanced solid tumor such as melanoma, head and neck, liver or kidney cancer. This chain joins TRBV7-3 and TRBJ2-3; 10 positions agree with TRBD1. CDR3 sequence (DNA): TGTGCCAGCAGCTGGGGACAGGGGAATTGGGATACGCAGTATTTT. Translating it yields CASSWGQGNWDTQYF.